The next 29 T cell receptor beta chains were all read from a single sample in a study of blood T cell repertoires in COVID-19. Clones were sequenced by immunoSEQ multiplex PCR, and TCRdb holds only the in-frame ones, with some missing. The sample lists over 200,000 clones, roughly 89% occurring once. The sample taken for sequencing was PBMCs or T cells enriched from blood (not recorded which). All receptors derive from a woman in her 30s with acute COVID-19.

The rearrangement links TRBV19 to TRBJ1-2; the D gene is possibly TRBD1 (5 bases). Looked up from germline, CDR1 is LNHDA and CDR2 is SQIVND (reference sequence). Trimming took off 4 bases at V and 7 bases at J, with 19 bases between the two ends. The CDR3 is 15 residues long. CDR3 residues: CASSTRGGDISGYTF. In DNA form, the CDR3 reads TGTGCCAGTAGTACTCGGGGCGGGGATATCAGTGGCTACACCTTC.

The chain joins TRBV9 to TRBJ1-3; TRBD1 is a possible D gene (5 bases). The V gene's germline CDR1 is SGDLS and CDR2 YYNGEE. The CDR3 sequence is 15 residues long. V lost 4 bases and J 4 bases, leaving 15 bases between the germline ends. CDR3 protein: CASSLGGGKGNTIYF. The CDR3 DNA is TGTGCCAGCAGCTTGGGGGGAGGGAAAGGAAACACCATATATTTT.

V and J are TRBV5-1 and TRBJ1-1, with D tentatively TRBD1 (5 bases). The CDR3 extends over 16 amino acids. V dropped 2 bases and J dropped 0 bases, with 14 bases sitting between them. Germline CDR1 reads SGHRS; CDR2 reads YFSETQ. The CDR3 loop is CASSLSRVGMNTEAFF. Written as DNA, the CDR3 is TGCGCCAGCAGCTTAAGCAGGGTCGGCATGAACACTGAAGCTTTCTTT.

Only a few counts were recorded for this clone. This chain connects TRBV30 to TRBJ2-7; D unclear. V gave up 1 base and J gave up 3 bases, with 10 bases separating them. Per the germline V gene, CDR1 is GTSNPN and CDR2 is SVGIG (reference sequence). The CDR3 runs to 13 residues. CDR3 protein: CAWSGGSNYEQYF. CDR3 in DNA: TGTGCCTGGAGTGGAGGCAGCAACTACGAGCAGTACTTC. Full variable domain (remainder filled in from reference TRBV30 and TRBJ2-7): SQTIHQWPATLVQPVGSPLSLECTVEGTSNPNLYWYRQAAGRGLQLLFYSVGIGQISSEVPQNLSASRPQDRQFILSSKKLLLSDSGFYLCAWSGGSNYEQYFGPGTRLTVT.

The chain is built from TRBV6-5 and TRBJ1-2, with 12 bases that match TRBD1. Germline lookup yields CDR1 MNHEY and CDR2 SVGAGI. V gave up 7 bases and J gave up 5 bases; unmatched junction bases: 8. This CDR3 has 15 amino acids. The CDR3 loop is CASTPGTGGSYGYTF. CDR3 sequence (DNA): TGTGCCAGCACTCCGGGGACAGGGGGCTCTTATGGCTACACCTTC.

This clone was seen once. This chain joins TRBV28 and TRBJ2-2; possible D gene TRBD1, 5 bases. Per the germline V gene, CDR1 is MDHEN and CDR2 is SYDVKM. V was clipped by 7 bases and J by 3 bases, with 18 bases between them. This CDR3 has 16 amino acids. The CDR3 DNA reads TGTGCCAGCACCTCGGAGACTCAGGGCCACACCGGGGAGCTGTTTTTT. It codes for CASTSETQGHTGELFF.

This CDR3 is CASSLGLAGPYEQYF. In DNA form, the CDR3 reads TGTGCCAGCAGCCTTGGACTAGCGGGGCCCTACGAGCAGTACTTC. V gene TRBV6-5 combines with J gene TRBJ2-7, with 12 bases fitting TRBD2. The CDR3 totals 15 residues. Losses at the gene ends were 6 bases for V and 2 bases for J; bases not matched to a gene: 5. From germline, CDR1 is MNHEY and CDR2 SVGAGI.

This rearrangement joins TRBV6-4 to TRBJ2-7; 9 bases match TRBD2. The trim removed 9 bases at V and 3 bases at J, leaving 6 bases unmatched. This CDR3 region has 13 residues. Germline lookup yields CDR1 MRHNA and CDR2 SNTAGT. DNA of the CDR3: TGTGCCAGAAGTAGCGGGGGCTTCTACGAGCAGTACTTC. Translation gives CARSSGGFYEQYF.

This rearrangement joins TRBV7-2 to TRBJ2-7; 7 nucleotides match TRBD1. The CDR3 sequence is 15 residues long. V shed 1 base and J 2 bases; nucleotides not matched to a gene: 5. Germline V gives CDR1 SGHTA, CDR2 FQGNSA. CDR3 bases: TGTGCCAGCAGCTTAGGACAGGGTTCGACCTACGAGCAGTACTTC. Protein: CASSLGQGSTYEQYF.

The chain uses TRBV15 and TRBJ1-3, with TRBD1 as a possible D gene (5 bases). Trimming cost V 0 bases and J 0 bases, with 12 bases left between them. Germline CDR1 is LNHNV and CDR2 is YYDKDF (reference sequence). The CDR3 is made up of 17 amino acids. CDR3 DNA sequence: TGTGCCACCAGCAGAGATTTCTGGGGCCCCTCTGGAAACACCATATATTTT. Translation gives CATSRDFWGPSGNTIYF.

J is TRBJ2-1 and V is TRBV4-3; D is unresolved. CDR3 length equals 12 residues. Looked up from germline, CDR1 is LGHNA and CDR2 is YSLEER. Between the trimmed V and J ends, which lost 1 base and 4 bases, there was a span of 2 bases. The CDR3 here is CASSQVYNEQFF. The CDR3 nucleotides read TGCGCCAGCAGCCAAGTATACAATGAGCAGTTCTTC.

This clone came up a few times. This rearrangement joins TRBV3-1 (or the pseudogene TRBV3-2) to TRBJ2-1, with 11 bases that match TRBD2. CDR1 LGHDT and CDR2 YNNKEL come from the germline V gene (reference sequence). V gave up 8 bases and J gave up 0 bases; unmatched junction bases: 6. The CDR3 consists of 16 residues. The CDR3 DNA is TGTGCCAGCCGGGCTAGCGGGGGGTTCTCCTACAATGAGCAGTTCTTC. Translating gives CASRASGGFSYNEQFF.

J is TRBJ1-2 and V is TRBV18, with D possibly matching TRBD1 (5 bases). The CDR3 extends over 14 amino acids. V lost 3 bases, J lost 4 bases, and 12 bases lay in between. The germline gives CDR1 KGHSH, CDR2 LQKENI. The CDR3 sequence: CASSPAGQGYGYTF. CDR3 coding DNA: TGTGCCAGCTCACCTGCCGGGCAGGGCTATGGCTACACCTTC.

This chain links TRBV5-1 with TRBJ2-5; 8 positions agree with TRBD1. The CDR3 is 17 amino acids. Trimming at V came to 3 bases and at J to 5 bases, leaving 15 bases not matched to a gene. From germline, CDR1 is SGHRS and CDR2 YFSETQ. CDR3 nucleotide sequence: TGCGCCAGCAGCTCCAGCGCGACAGGGGACGTAAGGGAGACCCAGTACTTC. Amino acids: CASSSSATGDVRETQYF.

In nucleotides, the CDR3 is TGTGCCAGCAGTGAATCTTTCAGCGGGGGTCGGTACTTC. Protein sequence: CASSESFSGGRYF. The chain links TRBV6-1 to TRBJ2-7; 8 bases are shared with TRBD2. Germline loops: CDR1 MNHNS, CDR2 SASEGT. The CDR3 runs 13 residues. With V trimmed by 2 bases and J by 12 bases, 9 bases remained unmatched.

V usage is TRBV6-4 and J usage is TRBJ1-1; D is undetermined. Trimming left V 6 bases short and J 2 bases short, with 4 bases between. The germline gives CDR1 MRHNA, CDR2 SNTAGT. The CDR3 is 11 amino acids. Here the CDR3 DNA reads TGTGCCAGCAGCAGAAACACTGAAGCTTTCTTT. This codes for CASSRNTEAFF.

This chain's CDR3 is CASSSLVSTNEKLFF. The CDR3 nucleotides read TGCGCCAGCAGCTCGCTAGTTTCAACTAATGAAAAACTGTTTTTT. V and J are TRBV5-1 and TRBJ1-4; D is uncertain. V was shortened by 3 bases and J by 0 bases, with 9 bases between the two germline ends. This CDR3 has 15 amino acids. CDR1 and CDR2 (germline): SGHRS, YFSETQ.

The chain carries TRBV27 and TRBJ1-2; 7 positions agree with TRBD1. The CDR3 is 16 residues long. V dropped 5 bases and J dropped 3; count of bases not matched to a gene: 12. Germline V CDR1 and CDR2: MNHEY, SMNVEV (reference sequence). The CDR3 DNA follows: TGTGCCAGCAGTCCCTCCACCCGACAGGGACACTATGGCTACACCTTC. Translation gives CASSPSTRQGHYGYTF.

The gene calls are TRBV4-3 and TRBJ1-2; 9 bases are a match to TRBD1. Germline V gene lookup returns CDR1 LGHNA and CDR2 YSLEER. Trimming cost V 4 bases and J 4 bases; bases outside gene matches: 7. CDR3 length: 15 residues. The CDR3 DNA sequence: TGCGCCAGCAGCCCCTTGGGGGACAGGGCCTATGGCTACACCTTC. This codes for CASSPLGDRAYGYTF.

J is TRBJ1-3 and V is TRBV25-1; D is uncertain. There are 15 residues in the CDR3. V was trimmed by 3 bases and J by 1 base, leaving 10 bases between them. From germline, CDR1 is MGHDK and CDR2 SYGVNS. This chain's CDR3 is CASSDLTLSGNTIYF. CDR3 coding DNA: TGTGCCAGCAGTGATCTAACTTTGTCTGGAAACACCATATATTTT.

This chain joins TRBV6-4 and TRBJ1-2, with 9 bases fitting TRBD1. Per germline, CDR1 MRHNA and CDR2 SNTAGT. After removal of 0 bases from V and 4 bases from J, the junction contained 0 bases not matched to a gene. CDR3 length: 14 amino acids. This chain's CDR3 is CASSDSTGGYGYTF. CDR3 bases: TGTGCCAGCAGTGACTCGACAGGGGGCTATGGCTACACCTTC.

The rearrangement links TRBV6-2 or TRBV6-3 to TRBJ1-2, with D tentatively TRBD1 (6 bases). The V and J ends lost 0 bases and 2 bases respectively, with 16 bases between them. Germline V gene data show CDR1 as MNHEY and CDR2 as SVGEGT. The CDR3 runs 17 residues. Written as DNA, the CDR3 is TGTGCCAGCAGTTACTCTTTCGGACAGCTAATCAACTATGGCTACACCTTC. Residues: CASSYSFGQLINYGYTF.

The chain has TRBV3-1 (or the pseudogene TRBV3-2) and TRBJ1-1; tentative D call: TRBD1 (5 bases). Germline values: CDR1 LGHDT, CDR2 YNNKEL (reference sequence). Trimming shortened V by 8 bases and J by 8 bases, and 15 bases separated the two germline ends. The CDR3 length is 12 residues. The CDR3 nucleotides read TGTGCCAGCGGTCGCCGGGGACTAGAAGCTTTCTTT. Its protein product is CASGRRGLEAFF.

The chain carries TRBV7-8 and TRBJ1-5; 8 bases fit TRBD1. This CDR3 spans 16 amino acids. Germline loops: CDR1 SGHVS, CDR2 FQNEAQ. The J segment lost 4 bases and the V segment lost 1 base, leaving 6 bases of the junction unmatched. The chain's CDR3 is CASSLVRTGTNQPQHF. The CDR3 nucleotides are TGTGCCAGCAGCTTAGTAAGGACAGGGACAAATCAGCCCCAGCATTTT. Full variable domain (missing parts from reference TRBV7-8 and TRBJ1-5): GAGVSQSPRYKVAKRGQDVALRCDPISGHVSLFWYQQALGQGPEFLTYFQNEAQLDKSGLPSDRFFAERPEGSVSTLKIQRTQQEDSAVYLCASSLVRTGTNQPQHFGDGTRLSIL.

This chain joins TRBV5-8 and TRBJ2-5, with 10 bases that match TRBD2. The CDR3 runs to 15 residues. From germline, CDR1 is SGHTS and CDR2 YDEGEE. V lost 3 bases and J lost 1; bases outside the gene matches: 3. As DNA, the CDR3 is TGTGCCAGCAGCTATTGGACTAGCGGCCAAGAGACCCAGTACTTC. Amino acid sequence: CASSYWTSGQETQYF.

J is TRBJ1-1 and V is TRBV18, with D perhaps TRBD1 (6 bases). The CDR3 spans 15 residues. V lost 4 bases, J lost 6 bases, and 18 bases lay in between. Germline V gene data show CDR1 as KGHSH and CDR2 as LQKENI. The CDR3 loop reads CASSQGGGAKAEAFF. The CDR3 DNA follows: TGTGCCAGCTCACAGGGAGGGGGGGCGAAGGCTGAAGCTTTCTTT.

This chain connects TRBV14 to TRBJ2-7; D is possibly TRBD1 (5 bases). V lost 1 base and J 2 bases, leaving 15 bases between the germline ends. The CDR3 covers 16 residues. The germline V gene encodes CDR1 SGHDN and CDR2 FVKESK. The CDR3 region is CASSQVPTETTYEQYF. In DNA, the CDR3 is TGTGCCAGCAGCCAAGTCCCGACAGAAACTACCTACGAGCAGTACTTC.

The rearrangement links TRBV27 to TRBJ2-2; TRBD1 matches at 7 bases. Germline-derived CDR1 and CDR2 are MNHEY and SMNVEV (reference sequence). Trimming removed 6 bases from V and 5 bases from J; junction bases left unmatched: 9. The length of the CDR3 is 15 residues. CDR3 in amino acids: CASRSYRGRTGELFF. CDR3 DNA sequence: TGTGCCAGCAGGTCGTACAGGGGTCGGACCGGGGAGCTGTTTTTT.

The J gene is TRBJ2-3, the V gene TRBV9, with 9 bases fitting TRBD1. The CDR3 length is 14 residues. J lost 4 bases, V lost 4 bases, and 4 bases had no gene match. Looked up from germline, CDR1 is SGDLS and CDR2 is YYNGEE. This CDR3 is CASSSGQGPDTQYF. The CDR3 DNA sequence: TGTGCCAGCAGCTCGGGACAGGGCCCAGATACGCAGTATTTT.